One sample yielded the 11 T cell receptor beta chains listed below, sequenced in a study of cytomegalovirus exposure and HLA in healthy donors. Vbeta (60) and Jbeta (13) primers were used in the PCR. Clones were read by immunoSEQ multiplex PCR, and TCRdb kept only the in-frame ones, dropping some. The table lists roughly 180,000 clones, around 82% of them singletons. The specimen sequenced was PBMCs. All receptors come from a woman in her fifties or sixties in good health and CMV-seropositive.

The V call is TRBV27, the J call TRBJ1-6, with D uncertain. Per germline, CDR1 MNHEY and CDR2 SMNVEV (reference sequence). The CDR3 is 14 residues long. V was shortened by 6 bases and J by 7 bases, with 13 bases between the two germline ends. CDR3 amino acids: CASSFVRGNSPLHF. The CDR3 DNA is TGTGCCAGCAGCTTCGTCCGAGGGAATTCACCCCTCCACTTT.

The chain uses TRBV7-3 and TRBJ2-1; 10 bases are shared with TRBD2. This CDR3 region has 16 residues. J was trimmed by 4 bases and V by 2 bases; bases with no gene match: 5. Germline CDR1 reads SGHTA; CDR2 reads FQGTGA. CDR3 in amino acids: CASSLGLAVTYNEQFF. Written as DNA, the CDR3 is TGTGCCAGCAGCTTAGGACTAGCGGTAACGTACAATGAGCAGTTCTTC.

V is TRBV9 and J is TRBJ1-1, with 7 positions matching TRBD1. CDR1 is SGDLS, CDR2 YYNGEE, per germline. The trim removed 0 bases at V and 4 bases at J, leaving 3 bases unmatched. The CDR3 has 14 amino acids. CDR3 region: CASSVGTGATEAFF. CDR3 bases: TGTGCCAGCAGCGTAGGTACAGGGGCCACTGAAGCTTTCTTT.

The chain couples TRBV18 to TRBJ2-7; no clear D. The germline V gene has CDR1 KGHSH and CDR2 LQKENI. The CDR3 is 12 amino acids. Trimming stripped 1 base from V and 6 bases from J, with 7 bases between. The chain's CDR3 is CASSPRAGEQYF. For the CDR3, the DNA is TGTGCCAGCTCACCACGAGCCGGCGAGCAGTACTTC.

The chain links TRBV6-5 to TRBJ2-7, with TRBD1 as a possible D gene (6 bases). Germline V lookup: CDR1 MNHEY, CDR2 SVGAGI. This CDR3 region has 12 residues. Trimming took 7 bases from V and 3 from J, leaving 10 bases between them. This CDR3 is CASKLQGYEQYF. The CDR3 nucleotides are TGTGCCAGCAAGCTACAGGGCTACGAGCAGTACTTC.

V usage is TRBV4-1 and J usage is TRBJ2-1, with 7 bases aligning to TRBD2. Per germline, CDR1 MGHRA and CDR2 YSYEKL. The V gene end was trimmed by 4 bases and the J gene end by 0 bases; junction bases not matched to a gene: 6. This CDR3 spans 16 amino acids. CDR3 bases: TGCGCCAGCAGCCTCCCCGGACTAGTCTCCTACAATGAGCAGTTCTTC. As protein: CASSLPGLVSYNEQFF.

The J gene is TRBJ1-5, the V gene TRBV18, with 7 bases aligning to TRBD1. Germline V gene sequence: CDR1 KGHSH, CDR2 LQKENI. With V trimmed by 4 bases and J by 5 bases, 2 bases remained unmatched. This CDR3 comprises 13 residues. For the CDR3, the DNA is TGTGCCAGCTCACTTGACAGGGATCAGCCCCAGCATTTT. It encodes CASSLDRDQPQHF. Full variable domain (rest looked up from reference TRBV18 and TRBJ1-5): NAGVMQNPRHLVRRRGQEARLRCSPMKGHSHVYWYRQLPEEGLKFMVYLQKENIIDESGMPKERFSAEFPKEGPSILRIQQVVRGDSAAYFCASSLDRDQPQHFGDGTRLSIL.

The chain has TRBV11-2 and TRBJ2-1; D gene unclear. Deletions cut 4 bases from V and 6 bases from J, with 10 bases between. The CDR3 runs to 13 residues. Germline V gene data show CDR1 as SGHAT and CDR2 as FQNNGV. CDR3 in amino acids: CASSSVYFNEQFF. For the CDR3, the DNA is TGTGCCAGCAGCTCAGTTTATTTCAATGAGCAGTTCTTC. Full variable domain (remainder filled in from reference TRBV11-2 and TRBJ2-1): EAGVAQSPRYKIIEKRQSVAFWCNPISGHATLYWYQQILGQGPKLLIQFQNNGVVDDSQLPKDRFSAERLKGVDSTLKIQPAKLEDSAVYLCASSSVYFNEQFFGPGTRLTVL.

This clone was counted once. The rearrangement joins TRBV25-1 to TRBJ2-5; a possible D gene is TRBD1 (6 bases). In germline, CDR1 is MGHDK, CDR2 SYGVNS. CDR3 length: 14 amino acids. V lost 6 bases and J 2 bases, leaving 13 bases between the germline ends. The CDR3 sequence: CASRETGVQETQYF. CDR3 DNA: TGTGCCAGCAGGGAGACAGGAGTACAAGAGACCCAGTACTTC.

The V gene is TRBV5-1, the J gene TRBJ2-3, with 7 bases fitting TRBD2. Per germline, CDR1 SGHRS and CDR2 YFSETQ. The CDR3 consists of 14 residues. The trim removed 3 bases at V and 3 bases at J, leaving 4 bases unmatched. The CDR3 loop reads CASSWGLQTDTQYF. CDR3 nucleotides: TGCGCCAGCAGCTGGGGACTACAGACAGATACGCAGTATTTT. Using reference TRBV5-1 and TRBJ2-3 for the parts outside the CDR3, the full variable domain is KAGVTQTPRYLIKTRGQQVTLSCSPISGHRSVSWYQQTPGQGLQFLFEYFSETQRNKGNFPGRFSGRQFSNSRSEMNVSTLELGDSALYLCASSWGLQTDTQYFGPGTRLTVL.

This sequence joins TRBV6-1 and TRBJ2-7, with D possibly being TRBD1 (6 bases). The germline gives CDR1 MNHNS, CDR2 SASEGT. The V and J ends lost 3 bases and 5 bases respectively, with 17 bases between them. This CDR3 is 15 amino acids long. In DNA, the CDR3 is TGTGCCAGCAGTGATTTGGGCAGGGGAAAGAACGAGCAGTACTTC. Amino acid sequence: CASSDLGRGKNEQYF.